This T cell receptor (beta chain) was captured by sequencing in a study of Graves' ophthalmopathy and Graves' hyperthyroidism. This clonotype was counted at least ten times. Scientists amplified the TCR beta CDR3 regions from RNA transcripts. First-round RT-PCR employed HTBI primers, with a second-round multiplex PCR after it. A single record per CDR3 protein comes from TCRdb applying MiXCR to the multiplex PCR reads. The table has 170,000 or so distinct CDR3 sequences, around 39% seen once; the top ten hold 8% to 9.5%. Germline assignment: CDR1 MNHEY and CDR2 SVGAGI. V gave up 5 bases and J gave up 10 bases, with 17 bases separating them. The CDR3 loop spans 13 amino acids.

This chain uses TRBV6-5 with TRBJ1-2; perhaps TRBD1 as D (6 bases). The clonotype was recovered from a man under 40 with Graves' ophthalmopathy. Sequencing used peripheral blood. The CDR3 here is CASSPSPGVLYTF. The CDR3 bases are TGTGCCAGCAGTCCTTCCCCAGGGGTGCTCTACACCTTC.